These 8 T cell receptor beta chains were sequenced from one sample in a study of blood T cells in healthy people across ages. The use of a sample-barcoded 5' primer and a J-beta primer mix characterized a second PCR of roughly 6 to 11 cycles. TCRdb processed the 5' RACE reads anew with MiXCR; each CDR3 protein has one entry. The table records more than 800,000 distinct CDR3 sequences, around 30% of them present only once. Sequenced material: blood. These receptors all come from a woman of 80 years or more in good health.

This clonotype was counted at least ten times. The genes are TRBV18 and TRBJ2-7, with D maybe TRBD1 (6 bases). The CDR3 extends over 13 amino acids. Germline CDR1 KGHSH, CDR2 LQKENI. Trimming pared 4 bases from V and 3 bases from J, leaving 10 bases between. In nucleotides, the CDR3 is TGTGCCAGCTCACGACAGGCCCTCTACGAGCAGTACTTC. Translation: CASSRQALYEQYF. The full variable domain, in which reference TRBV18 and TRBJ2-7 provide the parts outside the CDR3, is NAGVMQNPRHLVRRRGQEARLRCSPMKGHSHVYWYRQLPEEGLKFMVYLQKENIIDESGMPKERFSAEFPKEGPSILRIQQVVRGDSAAYFCASSRQALYEQYFGPGTRLTVT.

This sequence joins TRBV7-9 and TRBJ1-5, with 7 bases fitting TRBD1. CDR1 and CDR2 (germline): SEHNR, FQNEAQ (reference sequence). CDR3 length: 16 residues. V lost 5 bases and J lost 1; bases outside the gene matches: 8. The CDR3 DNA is TGTGCCAGCAGCACAGGGGAAAGTCCGAGCAATCAGCCCCAGCATTTT. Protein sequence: CASSTGESPSNQPQHF. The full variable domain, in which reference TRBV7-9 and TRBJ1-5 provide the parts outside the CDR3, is DTGVSQNPRHKITKRGQNVTFRCDPISEHNRLYWYRQTLGQGPEFLTYFQNEAQLEKSRLLSDRFSAERPKGSFSTLEIQRTEQGDSAMYLCASSTGESPSNQPQHFGDGTRLSIL.

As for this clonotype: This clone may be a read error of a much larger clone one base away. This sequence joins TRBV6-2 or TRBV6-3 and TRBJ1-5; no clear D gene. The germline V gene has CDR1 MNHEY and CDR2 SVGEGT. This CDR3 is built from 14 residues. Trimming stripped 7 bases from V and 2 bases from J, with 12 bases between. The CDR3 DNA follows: TGTGCCAGCATGCAGTCGTTGGGCAATCAGCCCCAGCATTTT. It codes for CASMQSLGNQPQHF.

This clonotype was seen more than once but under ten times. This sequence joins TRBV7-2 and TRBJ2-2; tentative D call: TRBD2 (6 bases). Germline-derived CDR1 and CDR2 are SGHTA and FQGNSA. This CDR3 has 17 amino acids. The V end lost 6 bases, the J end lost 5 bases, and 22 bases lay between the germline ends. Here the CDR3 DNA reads TGTGCCAGCAGACATCCCATAGGGACTTACTCAACCGGGGAGCTGTTTTTT. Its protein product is CASRHPIGTYSTGELFF.

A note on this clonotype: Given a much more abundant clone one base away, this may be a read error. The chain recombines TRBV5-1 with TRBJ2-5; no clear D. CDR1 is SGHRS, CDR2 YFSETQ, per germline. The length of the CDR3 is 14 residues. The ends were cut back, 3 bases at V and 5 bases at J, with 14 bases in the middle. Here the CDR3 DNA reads TGCGCCAGCAGCTGCGGTAGCATAGGCGAGACCCAGTACTTC. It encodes CASSCGSIGETQYF.

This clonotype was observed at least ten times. Written as DNA, the CDR3 is TGTGCCAGCTCACCCAACGGGCTCTACGAGCAGTACTTC. Translating it yields CASSPNGLYEQYF. This chain joins TRBV18 and TRBJ2-7; D is unclear. The CDR3 is made up of 13 amino acids. The germline gives CDR1 KGHSH, CDR2 LQKENI. The germline V and J ends were trimmed by 3 bases and 3 bases, with 9 bases remaining between them.

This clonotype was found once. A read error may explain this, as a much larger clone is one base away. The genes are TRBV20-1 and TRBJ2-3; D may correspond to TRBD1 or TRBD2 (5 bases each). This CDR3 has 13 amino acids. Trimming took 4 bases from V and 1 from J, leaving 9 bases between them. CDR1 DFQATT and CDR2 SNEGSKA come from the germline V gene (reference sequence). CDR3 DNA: TGCAGTGCTAACGGGGACCGCACAGATACGCAGTATTTT. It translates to CSANGDRTDTQYF.

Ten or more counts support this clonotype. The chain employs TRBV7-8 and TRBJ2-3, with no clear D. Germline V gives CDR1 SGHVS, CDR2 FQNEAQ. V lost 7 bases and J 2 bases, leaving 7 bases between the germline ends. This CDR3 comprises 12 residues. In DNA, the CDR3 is TGTGCCAGCACCTCGTCCACAGATACGCAGTATTTT. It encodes CASTSSTDTQYF. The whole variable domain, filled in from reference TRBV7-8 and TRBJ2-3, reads GAGVSQSPRYKVAKRGQDVALRCDPISGHVSLFWYQQALGQGPEFLTYFQNEAQLDKSGLPSDRFFAERPEGSVSTLKIQRTQQEDSAVYLCASTSSTDTQYFGPGTRLTVL.